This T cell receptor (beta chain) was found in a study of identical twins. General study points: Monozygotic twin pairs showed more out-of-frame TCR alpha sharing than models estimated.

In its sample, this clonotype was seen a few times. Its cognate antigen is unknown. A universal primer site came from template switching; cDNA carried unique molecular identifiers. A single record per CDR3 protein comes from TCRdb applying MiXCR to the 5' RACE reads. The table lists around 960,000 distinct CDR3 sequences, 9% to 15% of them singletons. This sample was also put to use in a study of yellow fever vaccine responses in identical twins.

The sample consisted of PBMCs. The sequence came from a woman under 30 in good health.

CDR3 region: CASSHPADFPRKTQYF. The CDR3 DNA is TGTGCCAGCAGCCACCCAGCGGATTTCCCTCGGAAGACCCAGTACTTC. The chain carries TRBV7-9 and TRBJ2-5, with D tentatively TRBD2 (5 bases). Trimming stripped 5 bases from V and 6 bases from J, with 22 bases between. CDR1 is SEHNR, CDR2 FQNEAQ, per germline (reference sequence). The CDR3 covers 16 residues.